These T cell receptor beta chains were read from a single sample in a study of regulatory T cells in long-lasting Graves disease. TCRdb called the multiplex PCR reads again in MiXCR, with one record for every CDR3 protein. Of some 330,000 distinct CDR3 sequences in the sample, around 23% were seen once. The material sequenced was peripheral blood mononuclear cells (PBMCs), taken when the disease was refractory, from a patient treated with antithyroid drugs. Source of these receptors: a woman aged 35 to 49 with Graves disease. Each CDR3 is given with its conserved first and last residue. D genes are given only for firm matches. Some rows have no size entry. The others give once, few or many, or a class for an expanded clone.

J | size | V | D | CDR3 | DNA
TRBJ2-1 | few | TRBV27 | TRBD2 | CASSRLANNEQFF | TGTGCCAGCAGCCGACTAGCGAACAATGAGCAGTTCTTC
TRBJ2-3 | . | TRBV28 | . | CASSFPTGKPWADTQYF | TGTGCCAGCAGTTTTCCGACGGGCAAACCCTGGGCAGATACGCAGTATTTT
TRBJ2-2 | . | TRBV10-3 | TRBD2 | CAISESVSSGTHTGELFF | TGTGCCATCAGTGAGTCGGTATCTAGCGGGACTCACACCGGGGAGCTGTTTTTT
TRBJ2-7 | many | TRBV28 | . | CASSFSLREQYF | TGTGCCAGCAGTTTCTCCCTTCGGGAGCAGTACTTC
TRBJ2-7 | many | TRBV11-2 | . | CASSARLVNEQYF | TGTGCCAGCAGCGCCAGACTAGTGAACGAGCAGTACTTC
TRBJ2-1 | . | TRBV29-1 | TRBD2 | CSVCSGLATYNEQFF | TGCAGCGTGTGCTCGGGACTAGCGACTTACAATGAGCAGTTCTTC
TRBJ1-5 | many | TRBV28 | . | CASSFSNDRLGQPQHF | TGTGCCAGCAGTTTCTCCAATGACAGGTTGGGTCAGCCCCAGCATTTT
TRBJ1-2 | . | TRBV28 | . | CASSLLTGKESGYTF | TGTGCCAGCAGTTTATTGACAGGAAAGGAGAGCGGCTACACCTTC
TRBJ1-3 | many | TRBV28 | TRBD1 | CASSTSRDSRNTIYF | TGTGCCAGCAGCACGAGCCGGGACAGCCGGAACACCATATATTTT
TRBJ2-4 | few | TRBV20-1 | . | CSASDLLAAKNIQYF | TGCAGTGCTAGTGACCTCCTAGCAGCCAAAAACATTCAGTACTTC
TRBJ2-7 | many | TRBV12-3/TRBV12-4 | TRBD2 | CASSISGITYEQYF | TGTGCCAGCAGTATTAGCGGGATAACCTACGAGCAGTACTTC
TRBJ1-5 | . | TRBV4-1 | TRBD1 | CASSGTVYQSAQHF | TGCGCCAGCAGCGGGACAGTATACCAATCGGCCCAGCATTTT
TRBJ2-3 | few | TRBV6-2/TRBV6-3 | TRBD2 | CASSNGLAGADTQYF | TGTGCCAGCAGCAACGGACTAGCGGGAGCGGATACGCAGTATTTT